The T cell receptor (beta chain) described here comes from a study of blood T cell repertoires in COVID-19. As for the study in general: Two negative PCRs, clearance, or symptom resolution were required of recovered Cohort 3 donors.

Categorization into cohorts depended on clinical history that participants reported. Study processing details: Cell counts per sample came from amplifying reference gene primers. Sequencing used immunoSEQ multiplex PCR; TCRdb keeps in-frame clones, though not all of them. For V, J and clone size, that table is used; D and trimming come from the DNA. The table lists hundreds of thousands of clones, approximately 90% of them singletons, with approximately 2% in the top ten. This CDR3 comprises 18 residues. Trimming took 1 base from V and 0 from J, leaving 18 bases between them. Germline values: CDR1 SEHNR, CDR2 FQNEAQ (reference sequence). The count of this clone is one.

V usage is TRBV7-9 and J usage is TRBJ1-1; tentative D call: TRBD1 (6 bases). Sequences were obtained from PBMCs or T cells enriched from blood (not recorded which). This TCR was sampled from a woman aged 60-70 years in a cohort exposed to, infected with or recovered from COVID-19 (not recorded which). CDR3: CASSLEVLTGAMNTEAFF. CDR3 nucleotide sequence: TGTGCCAGCAGCTTAGAGGTTTTGACAGGCGCCATGAACACTGAAGCTTTCTTT.